The subject of this entry is one T cell receptor beta chain. This entry comes from a study of blood T cell repertoires in COVID-19. Sequencing used immunoSEQ multiplex PCR; TCRdb keeps in-frame clones, though not all of them. The sample consists of 95,000 to 120,000 clones, about 85% of them appearing once. V was clipped by 2 bases and J by 2 bases; unmatched bases: 4. CDR3 size: 15 residues. The germline gives CDR1 GTSNPN, CDR2 SVGIG (reference sequence). Sequences were obtained from peripheral blood. The rearrangement joins TRBV30 to TRBJ1-2, with TRBD1 matching over 11 bases. This clonotype was sampled from a man in his forties with acute or convalescent COVID-19. In DNA, the CDR3 is TGTGCCTGGAGTCGGACAGGGGGCGGGAACTATGGCTACACCTTC. Residues: CAWSRTGGGNYGYTF.